This T cell receptor beta chain was captured by sequencing in a study of identical twins. Each CDR3 protein is one row after TCRdb ran MiXCR on the 5' RACE reads. Among 510,000 or so distinct CDR3 sequences listed, roughly 15% were seen once. In its sample, this clonotype was seen a few times. This same sample was also part of a study on yellow fever vaccine responses in identical twins.

The sequenced sample consisted of CD4+ T cells sorted from blood. The sequence derives from a woman between 18 and 29 years old in good health.

CDR3 in DNA: TGTGCCAGCACTAGGACAGGGCTTTCCAATGAGCAGTTCTTC. Its translation: CASTRTGLSNEQFF. The chain combines TRBV6-1 with TRBJ2-1; 8 nucleotides match TRBD1. Germline CDR1 reads MNHNS; CDR2 reads SASEGT. This CDR3 region has 14 residues. V trimming: 7 bases; J trimming: 6 bases; junction bases outside the gene matches: 8.